These 29 T cell receptor beta chains came from one sample sequenced in a study of molecular identifiers for immune sequencing clone quantification. TCRdb independently ran MiXCR on the PCR reads; one entry per CDR3 protein. The sample consists of 35,000 to 45,000 distinct CDR3 sequences, around 20% of them appearing once. What was sequenced was naive CD8+ T cells from blood, with Jurkat cell RNA spiked in. Noted subset: FACS-sorted CD8+CD4-CCR7+CD45RA+ naive T cells. All receptors derive from a human donor in good health. Some libraries in this study had Jurkat cell RNA spiked in.

Many counts were recorded for this clonotype. This rearrangement joins TRBV27 to TRBJ2-1, with 9 positions matching TRBD2. Trimming took 8 bases from V and 2 from J; bases not matched to a gene: 7. Germline V gene data show CDR1 as MNHEY and CDR2 as SMNVEV (reference sequence). This CDR3 contains 15 residues. DNA for the CDR3: TGTGCCAGCGCGGTCCTAGCGGGGCCCTACAATGAGCAGTTCTTC. This codes for CASAVLAGPYNEQFF.

This clonotype was found many times. The chain recombines TRBV20-1 with TRBJ2-1; 10 nucleotides align to TRBD2. Germline V gene lookup returns CDR1 DFQATT and CDR2 SNEGSKA (reference sequence). The CDR3 sequence is 18 residues long. V lost 0 bases and J lost 1; bases outside the gene matches: 9. The CDR3 protein is CSARELAGVSHSYNEQFF. As DNA, the CDR3 is TGCAGTGCTAGAGAGCTAGCGGGAGTCTCCCATTCCTACAATGAGCAGTTCTTC.

At least ten counts were recorded for this clonotype. The chain recombines TRBV6-5 with TRBJ2-7, with a weak D call TRBD2 (6 bases). Trimming removed 5 bases from V and 5 bases from J, with 16 bases in between. CDR1 is MNHEY, CDR2 SVGAGI, per germline. The CDR3 contains 14 residues. The CDR3 protein is CASSLYSGDHEQYF. The CDR3 nucleotides are TGTGCCAGCAGTCTTTACTCGGGGGACCACGAGCAGTACTTC.

By its share, this clonotype is medium-sized. The genes are TRBV20-1 and TRBJ1-1; D may be TRBD1 (5 bases). CDR3 length: 14 amino acids. Trimming removed 6 bases from V and 5 bases from J, with 19 bases in between. Germline values: CDR1 DFQATT, CDR2 SNEGSKA (reference sequence). The DNA of the CDR3 is TGCAGTGCCAATAGACAGAACTTGGATACTGAAGCTTTCTTT. This sequence encodes CSANRQNLDTEAFF.

This clonotype appeared many times. The chain combines TRBV12-3 or TRBV12-4 with TRBJ2-1; D remains ambiguous. The CDR3 covers 11 residues. Trimming took off 2 bases at V and 8 bases at J, with 4 bases between the two ends. The CDR3 nucleotides are TGTGCCAGCAGTTTAAGTGATGAGCAGTTCTTC. This translates into CASSLSDEQFF.

This clonotype has a count of ten or more. The chain recombines TRBV28 with TRBJ2-1; TRBD2 aligns across 7 bases. J gave up 5 bases and V 4 bases, and 5 bases lay outside the gene matches. CDR1 is MDHEN, CDR2 SYDVKM, per germline. The CDR3 spans 14 residues. The CDR3 DNA reads as TGTGCCAGCAGTTCTAGCGGTAGAAACAATGAGCAGTTCTTC. It specifies CASSSSGRNNEQFF. The entire variable domain, with the rest obtained from reference TRBV28 and TRBJ2-1, is as follows: DVKVTQSSRYLVKRTGEKVFLECVQDMDHENMFWYRQDPGLGLRLIYFSYDVKMKEKGDIPEGYSVSREKKERFSLILESASTNQTSMYLCASSSSGRNNEQFFGPGTRLTVL.

The gene calls are TRBV5-8 and TRBJ2-7; either TRBD1 or TRBD2 may fit D (5 bases each). From germline, CDR1 is SGHTS and CDR2 YDEGEE. CDR3 length: 14 amino acids. V was trimmed by 0 bases and J by 2 bases, leaving 9 bases between them. The chain's CDR3 is CASSLEGSPYEQYF. The CDR3 DNA follows: TGTGCCAGCAGCTTGGAGGGGAGCCCCTACGAGCAGTACTTC.

This clonotype has just a few counts. The V and J genes are TRBV7-6 and TRBJ2-1; D may be TRBD2 (7 bases). Germline assignment: CDR1 SGHVS and CDR2 FNYEAQ. The CDR3 is 16 amino acids. Between the trimmed V and J ends, which lost 5 bases and 8 bases, there was a span of 22 bases. For the CDR3, the DNA is TGTGCCAGCAGCCTAAACCCGGGGGCGGGAGAAGATGAGCAGTTCTTC. It codes for CASSLNPGAGEDEQFF. Variable domain in full (rest from reference TRBV7-6 and TRBJ2-1): GAGVSQSPRYKVTKRGQDVALRCDPISGHVSLYWYRQALGQGPEFLTYFNYEAQQDKSGLPNDRFSAERPEGSISTLTIQRTEQRDSAMYRCASSLNPGAGEDEQFFGPGTRLTVL.

Worth noting for this clonotype: At one end the junction does not follow the germline gene, possibly because of a read error. CDR3 DNA sequence: TGTGCCAGCGGTTTGCTAGCGGGGAGCACAGATACGCAGTATTTT. Protein sequence: CASGLLAGSTDTQYF. This chain connects TRBV28 to TRBJ2-3; TRBD2 matches at 9 bases. The CDR3 extends over 15 amino acids. Per the germline V gene, CDR1 is MDHEN and CDR2 is SYDVKM.

Comments on this clonotype: This may come from a read error, since a much larger clone is one base off. The rearrangement uses TRBV7-2 and TRBJ2-5; no reliable D call. Trimming stripped 5 bases from V and 2 bases from J, with 18 bases between. The CDR3 sequence is 16 residues long. Germline V gene lookup returns CDR1 SGHTA and CDR2 FQGNSA. CDR3 DNA sequence: TGTGCCAGCAGCCTCCTTCCGGTTGCGATACAAGAGACCCAGTACTTC. As protein: CASSLLPVAIQETQYF.

This clonotype has more than one count but fewer than ten. J is TRBJ1-6 and V is TRBV11-2, with D perhaps TRBD1 (6 bases). The CDR3 loop spans 15 amino acids. Trimming cost V 1 base and J 7 bases, with 11 bases left between them. Germline assignment: CDR1 SGHAT and CDR2 FQNNGV. The CDR3 here is CASSLGGHLNSPLHF. For the CDR3, the DNA is TGTGCCAGCAGCTTAGGGGGACATCTGAATTCACCCCTCCACTTT.

In regard to this clonotype: Given the absence of the conserved phenylalanine or tryptophan at the CDR3 end, a read error is likely. V usage is TRBV6-2 or TRBV6-3 and J usage is TRBJ2-5; D gene ambiguous. Trimming shortened V by 10 bases and J by 0 bases, and 15 bases separated the two germline ends. The CDR3 has 14 residues. CDR1 MNHEY and CDR2 SVGEGT come from the germline V gene. The CDR3 nucleotides read TGTGCCACCTCAGTTCTTACGGACCAAGAGACCCAGTACTCC. As protein: CATSVLTDQETQYS.

This clonotype was counted many times. The chain carries TRBV7-2 and TRBJ2-7, with a weak D call TRBD1 (5 bases). The CDR3 has 17 residues. Germline values: CDR1 SGHTA, CDR2 FQGNSA. V lost 0 bases and J 2 bases, leaving 17 bases between the germline ends. CDR3 in DNA: TGTGCCAGCAGCTTAGCAGGGGAACAGCCGATCCCCTACGAGCAGTACTTC. The encoded protein is CASSLAGEQPIPYEQYF.

The J gene is TRBJ2-2, the V gene TRBV13, with a possible D match to TRBD2 (6 bases). The CDR3 length is 16 residues. From germline, CDR1 is PRHDT and CDR2 FYEKMQ (reference sequence). The ends were cut back, 1 base at V and 4 bases at J, with 13 bases in the middle. The CDR3 protein is CASSLESGVGTGELFF. CDR3 sequence (DNA): TGTGCCAGCAGCTTAGAATCGGGAGTTGGCACCGGGGAGCTGTTTTTT.

For this clonotype: This may stem from a read error, because a much larger clone lies one nucleotide away. V usage is TRBV19 and J usage is TRBJ1-1; no definite D call. This CDR3 is built from 15 residues. The germline V gene has CDR1 LNHDA and CDR2 SQIVND (reference sequence). The chain's CDR3 is CASITGGRANTGAFF. CDR3 nucleotide sequence: TGTGCCAGTATTACTGGCGGACGGGCGAACACTGGAGCTTTCTTT.

This clonotype turned up a few times. This chain connects TRBV3-1 to TRBJ2-3; possibly TRBD2 for D (6 bases). The CDR3 sequence is 16 residues long. V lost 7 bases to trimming and J lost 6 bases, with 23 bases between them. The germline CDR1 and CDR2 sequences are LGHDT and YNNKEL (reference sequence). CDR3 sequence: CASNTPGTLLWDTQYF. As DNA, the CDR3 is TGTGCCAGCAACACCCCCGGGACTCTACTATGGGATACGCAGTATTTT.

This clonotype was recorded many times. V and J are TRBV15 and TRBJ2-5; 15 nucleotides line up with TRBD2. Germline V CDR1 and CDR2: LNHNV, YYDKDF (reference sequence). V was clipped by 2 bases and J by 5 bases; unmatched bases: 3. The CDR3 runs 16 residues. The CDR3 DNA follows: TGTGCCACCAGCAGACCCGGGACTAGCGGGAGGGAGACCCAGTACTTC. Protein sequence: CATSRPGTSGRETQYF.

This clonotype was counted many times. In nucleotides, the CDR3 is TGCAGCGTTGGGACAGGGTCCGAGCAGTACTTC. It yields the protein CSVGTGSEQYF. V gene TRBV29-1 combines with J gene TRBJ2-7; 8 bases match TRBD1. The trim removed 4 bases at V and 6 bases at J, leaving 2 bases unmatched. CDR3 length equals 11 residues. Germline lookup yields CDR1 SQVTM and CDR2 ANQGSEA.

This clonotype has just a few counts. The genes are TRBV28 and TRBJ2-4, with D hard to call. Germline CDR1 MDHEN, CDR2 SYDVKM. CDR3 length: 12 residues. Deletions cut 6 bases from V and 8 bases from J, with 11 bases between. Written as DNA, the CDR3 is TGTGCCAGCAGAAGCCCACCGGACATTCAGTACTTC. Amino acid sequence: CASRSPPDIQYF. Drawing the rest from reference TRBV28 and TRBJ2-4, the complete variable domain is DVKVTQSSRYLVKRTGEKVFLECVQDMDHENMFWYRQDPGLGLRLIYFSYDVKMKEKGDIPEGYSVSREKKERFSLILESASTNQTSMYLCASRSPPDIQYFGAGTRLSVL.

This clonotype came up many times. The V and J genes are TRBV5-1 and TRBJ2-3; 10 nucleotides align to TRBD1. Germline V gene sequence: CDR1 SGHRS, CDR2 YFSETQ. The CDR3 is 15 amino acids. V lost 4 bases and J lost 3; bases outside the gene matches: 5. The CDR3 spells CASSPRDRGTDTQYF. DNA for the CDR3: TGCGCCAGCAGCCCAAGGGACAGGGGAACAGATACGCAGTATTTT.

The chain links TRBV5-6 to TRBJ2-7; D not resolved. V was trimmed by 2 bases and J by 5 bases, leaving 14 bases between them. This CDR3 contains 14 residues. The germline CDR1 and CDR2 sequences are SGHDT and YYEEEE. The DNA of the CDR3 is TGTGCCAGCAGCTTAGGAGAGTCTAACCACGAGCAGTACTTC. Residues: CASSLGESNHEQYF.

This clonotype was counted at least ten times. The rearrangement uses TRBV7-8 and TRBJ1-5; D remains unclear. V was cut by 3 bases and J by 7 bases, with 13 bases left in between. CDR1 is SGHVS and CDR2 is FQNEAQ in the germline V gene. The CDR3 loop spans 14 amino acids. CDR3 loop: CASSFWGREQPQHF. CDR3 in DNA: TGTGCCAGCAGCTTTTGGGGTCGGGAGCAGCCCCAGCATTTT.

This clonotype was picked up many times. The chain links TRBV10-3 to TRBJ1-2; 8 bases fit TRBD1. V was clipped by 3 bases and J by 3 bases; unmatched bases: 9. CDR3 length: 16 amino acids. The V gene's germline CDR1 is ENHRY and CDR2 SYGVKD. The CDR3 loop is CAISEKQGGTYYGYTF. The DNA of the CDR3 is TGTGCCATCAGTGAAAAACAGGGGGGCACGTACTATGGCTACACCTTC.

This clonotype was picked up many times. The gene calls are TRBV10-3 and TRBJ2-5; D remains ambiguous. V lost 2 bases and J lost 3, with 7 bases in between. The CDR3 spans 13 residues. Germline V gives CDR1 ENHRY, CDR2 SYGVKD. CDR3 loop: CAISEAAKETQYF. The CDR3, as DNA: TGTGCCATCAGTGAGGCAGCGAAAGAGACCCAGTACTTC.

V usage is TRBV13 and J usage is TRBJ2-2, with D unclear. The germline CDR1 and CDR2 sequences are PRHDT and FYEKMQ (reference sequence). The ends were cut back, 3 bases at V and 7 bases at J, with 6 bases in the middle. The CDR3 sequence is 12 residues long. CDR3 region: CASSLVVGELFF. CDR3 DNA sequence: TGTGCCAGCAGCTTGGTAGTCGGGGAGCTGTTTTTT.

In regard to this clonotype: This clone may be a read error of a much larger clone one base away. This sequence joins TRBV29-1 and TRBJ1-5, with 11 bases matching TRBD1. J was trimmed by 9 bases and V by 4 bases; bases with no gene match: 8. The length of the CDR3 is 14 residues. Looked up from germline, CDR1 is SQVTM and CDR2 is ANQGSEA. The CDR3 region is CSVVSGQGDRPQHF. CDR3 sequence (DNA): TGCAGCGTTGTTTCGGGACAGGGGGATCGGCCCCAGCATTTT.

Worth noting for this clonotype: A single base separates this from a much larger clone, so it may be a read error. The chain combines TRBV27 with TRBJ1-3; D ambiguous. The length of the CDR3 is 13 residues. CDR1 and CDR2 from the germline V gene are MNHEY and SMNVEV (reference sequence). The CDR3 DNA is TGTGCCAGCAGCCGAATGACGGGAAACACCATACATTTT. It codes for CASSRMTGNTIHF.

This clonotype was seen ten or more times. This chain connects TRBV29-1 to TRBJ2-7, with D hard to call. This CDR3 has 13 amino acids. Germline CDR1 and CDR2: SQVTM and ANQGSEA. V was shortened by 2 bases and J by 3 bases, with 11 bases between the two germline ends. The CDR3 DNA sequence: TGCAGCGTTGAAATTATAGGCGACTACGAGCAGTACTTC. It is translated as CSVEIIGDYEQYF.

The CDR3 loop reads CSVRDGGRVYEQYF. CDR3 sequence (DNA): TGCAGCGTGCGGGACGGTGGACGGGTGTACGAGCAGTACTTC. The chain uses TRBV29-1 and TRBJ2-7; D might be TRBD2 (6 bases). The CDR3 runs to 14 residues. Per the germline V gene, CDR1 is SQVTM and CDR2 is ANQGSEA. V was shortened by 6 bases and J by 4 bases, with 19 bases between the two germline ends.